The subject of this entry is one TCR beta chain. This clonotype showed up many times. The antigen it binds to is not known. Qualities for individual bases were not recorded, and no much larger clone is one base off. The data were obtained in a study of human T cells and chemical hapten exposure listed by TCRdb under 2021. Notes on the research overall: For sensitization, 2% DPC in acetone was applied to a roughly 2 cm by roughly 2 cm area of upper inner arm skin. Throughout the roughly 24-week study period, patients were also given weekly therapeutic DPC doses on the scalp. Patch testing on the upper back used Finn chambers containing 0.01% DPC, with scoring done after 6 days according to International Contact Dermatitis Research Group standards. Most of the patients in the cohort were female, and the cohort covered alopecia areata with under or over 50% scalp involvement, alopecia totalis and alopecia universalis. Libraries were pooled for sequencing, and variation in per-sample TCR yields was attributed mainly to small differences in library volumes within the pool. In alopecia patients, the study followed how the peripheral blood TCR repertoire changed in vivo over primary and secondary sensitization to diphenylcyclopropenone (DPC), a hapten. Blood was sampled from patients pre-sensitization (week 0) and at 2, 6 and about 24 weeks after DPC sensitization. Blood for TCR sequencing was provided by twenty-nine alopecia patients at one to four time points (pre-sensitization, 2, 6 and 24 weeks).

The library was generated by RACE. This sample was sequenced with a NextSeq 500. Library preparation attached unique molecular identifiers to individual cDNA molecules for quantitative, reproducible TCR counting. Each blood RNA sample was used to sequence both TCR alpha and TCR beta chains. Per the source publication's procedure: Samples had a median of approximately 96,000 TCRs, with a range from about 23,224 to 750,000. V, J and CDR3 annotation of the TCR reads was carried out using the Decombinator software suite. Every sample was subsampled to the same number of TCRs (28,000) for the PS versus PT1 abundance plots. TCRs were defined as expanded if absent before sensitization and observed at least eight times at the 2-week time point. In-frame beta chains were kept once TCRdb had trimmed the public reads at Q25 with fastp and called clones with MiXCR. Each CDR3 protein appears once, grouped with its most common genes and DNA. Here the V and J calls rest on TCRdb's processing, not on the authors' analysis. The sample yields roughly 380,000 distinct CDR3 sequences; less than 6.5% were counted once. The top ten constitute around 2.6% of the sample.

Its CDR3 holds 15 amino acids, cysteine through phenylalanine. The DNA shown is the 45-base CDR3, in frame from base 1. V and J are trimmed by 5 bases and 0 bases, and the gene matches miss 7 bases of the junction. Interpreted using the paper, the time point label stands for: pre-sensitization, week 0. The treatment or condition label corresponds to: therapeutic diphenylcyclopropenone sensitization with weekly scalp DPC. At each patch-test visit, blood was drawn before the patch test was applied. To be eligible, patients had to be aged 18 to 70, diagnosed with alopecia and judged suitable for DPC therapy, while pregnant patients were excluded. Total RNA was extracted from unfractionated whole blood that had been collected in Tempus Blood RNA tubes. The investigation overall reported the following: DPC sensitization did not change the number of TCRs with a frequency above 1 in 1000, and there was no evidence of changes in global repertoire structure. Expanded TCRs formed significantly more large CDR3 similarity clusters than pre-sensitization or healthy control sets, consistent with antigen-driven responses. Repeated subsampling changed both the strength of the expansion versus patch-test correlation and the threshold at which that correlation became significant. A positive correlation was found between the number of PT1 expanded TCRs and patch test score, with significance reached at thresholds 8, 16 and 32 but not 4. All patients had alopecia, a presumed autoimmune disease, so their immune response might differ from that of healthy individuals.

The material sequenced was whole blood, taken in connection with sensitization to the hapten diphenylcyclopropenone (DPC). The rearranged segments are TRBV12-3 or TRBV12-4 and TRBJ2-7; 7 bases in the middle match TRBD2. The clonotype was recovered from a woman aged 45-65 years with alopecia areata. Some clones in this sample may be carry-over from other donors' samples. This receptor carries the CDR3 CASSRHSGASYEQYF. The base sequence is TGTGCCAGCAGTCGCCACAGCGGGGCCTCCTACGAGCAGTACTTC.